The T cell receptor (beta chain) described here comes from a study of monozygotic twins with inflammatory bowel disease. General observations from the study: Compared with healthy twins, IBD patients shared fewer clonotypes with others, especially with disease activity.

Comment on this clonotype: Its cognate antigen is unknown.

Making each TCR library took roughly 3,400 ng of total RNA. TCRalpha and TCRbeta cDNA went through nested PCRs of around 16 and 10 cycles, two in total. TCRdb reprocessed the 5' RACE reads and stores each CDR3 protein as one record, lacking DNA. The table counts some 170,000 distinct CDR3 sequences; around 2.4% lies in the top ten. Sequencing input: blood. This receptor was identified in a human donor with ulcerative colitis or Crohn's disease, or a healthy co-twin of an affected twin (not recorded which).

The CDR3 protein is CASSYRVMNTEAFF. The V call is TRBV6-5, the J call TRBJ1-1. Germline CDR1 reads MNHEY; CDR2 reads SVGAGI. This CDR3 comprises 14 residues.